Listed below are T cell receptor beta chains from one sample, sequenced in a study of blood T cell repertoires in COVID-19. Measured with immunoSEQ multiplex PCR; TCRdb has only the in-frame clones, and not every one. This table holds around 150,000 clones, almost 85% found once. Sequenced: peripheral blood. These receptors were collected from an elderly woman with acute or convalescent COVID-19. The CDR3 runs from the conserved cysteine through the conserved F or W. The D gene is left open where the match is weak. Size is omitted from some rows. Given values are once, few, many or a class for expanded clones.

>-|TRBJ2-1|TRBD1|TRBV23-1
TGCGCCAGCAGTCAATCATGGCAGGGGGCCACCTACAATGAGCAGTTCTTC
CASSQSWQGATYNEQFF
>-|TRBJ1-4|-|TRBV14
TGTGCCAGCAGCCAAGCCCAGGGAACAGGGTTTGTTGAAAAACTGTTTTTT
CASSQAQGTGFVEKLFF
>few|TRBJ2-1|TRBD2|TRBV10-2
TGCGCCAGCAGTGAGAGTGATAGCGGGATCTACAATGAGCAGTTCTTC
CASSESDSGIYNEQFF
>-|TRBJ2-7|-|TRBV18
TGTGCCAGCTCACTAGACGGGAACGAGCAGTACTTC
CASSLDGNEQYF
>-|TRBJ2-4|TRBD1|TRBV11-2
TGTGCCAGCAGCTTCACAGGGGAACTTCAGTACTTC
CASSFTGELQYF
>once|TRBJ1-2|-|TRBV11-2
TGTGCCAGCAGCTTAAATCAGGGGTATGGCTACACCTTC
CASSLNQGYGYTF
>-|TRBJ2-2|TRBD2|TRBV5-5
TGTGCCAGCAGCTTCTCTGGCGGGAGGGCGAACACCGGGGAGCTGTTTTTT
CASSFSGGRANTGELFF
>-|TRBJ1-5|TRBD1|TRBV7-2
TGTGCCAGCAGCGTGGGACAGGCAGGGGCCCAGCATTTT
CASSVGQAGAQHF
>-|TRBJ1-2|-|TRBV5-1
TGCGCCAGCAGCCGACAGGACTATGGCTACACCTTC
CASSRQDYGYTF
>-|TRBJ1-4|TRBD1|TRBV5-1
TGCGCCAGCAGCCCGGGACAGTCTAATGAAAAACTGTTTTTT
CASSPGQSNEKLFF
>once|TRBJ2-3|TRBD1|TRBV6-5
TGTGCCAGCAAACGGACAGGGACAACAGATACGCAGTATTTT
CASKRTGTTDTQYF
>-|TRBJ1-1|TRBD1|TRBV18
TGTGCCAGCTCACAATCCCGGGACAGTGAAGCTTTCTTT
CASSQSRDSEAFF
>-|TRBJ2-1|TRBD2|TRBV3-1/TRBV3-2
TGTGCCAGCAGCCAAGATTTAGGTAGCGGGAAGTTCTTC
CASSQDLGSGKFF
>-|TRBJ2-5|TRBD1|TRBV5-4
TGTGCCAGCAGCTCGAAGACAGGGGCTTCCCAAGAGACCCAGTACTTC
CASSSKTGASQETQYF
>-|TRBJ2-7|TRBD1|TRBV7-9
TGTGCCAGCAGCTTTGGGACAGGGCAGCACTTC
CASSFGTGQHF
>-|TRBJ2-1|TRBD1|TRBV24-1
TGTGCCACCAGCCCCCAGGGGGTCGATGAGCAGTTCTTC
CATSPQGVDEQFF
>few|TRBJ1-2|TRBD1|TRBV7-8
TGTGCCAGCAGCTCGGGACAGGGGGTGTACTATGGCTACACCTTC
CASSSGQGVYYGYTF
>-|TRBJ2-1|TRBD2|TRBV30
TGTGCCTGGGGGACCGGACTAGCGGCCTACAATGAGCAGTTCTTC
CAWGTGLAAYNEQFF
>-|TRBJ1-2|TRBD1|TRBV7-9
TGTGCCAGCAGCTTACCCTCACGGACAGGGTATGGCTACACCTTC
CASSLPSRTGYGYTF
>-|TRBJ1-6|-|TRBV11-2
TGTGCCAGCCTCGGGGATAGCTCCTATAATTCACCCCTCCACTTT
CASLGDSSYNSPLHF
>-|TRBJ2-7|-|TRBV19
TGTGCCAGCAGATCAGGTTTTCCCTACGAGCAGTACTTC
CASRSGFPYEQYF
>once|TRBJ1-1|-|TRBV3-1/TRBV3-2
TGTGCCAGCAGCTTCGGGAGCCGCGGAAACACTGAAGCTTTCTTT
CASSFGSRGNTEAFF
>-|TRBJ1-1|-|TRBV7-9
TGTGCCAGCAGGGACGGGGGTGAAGCTTTCTTT
CASRDGGEAFF
>-|TRBJ2-3|TRBD2|TRBV18
TGTGCCAGCTCACCGTGGACTAGCGGTAAAGGCACAGATACGCAGTATTTT
CASSPWTSGKGTDTQYF
>-|TRBJ1-1|TRBD1|TRBV3-1/TRBV3-2
TGTGCCAGCAGCTCTCACAGGGGAAGGGAAGCTTTCTTT
CASSSHRGREAFF
>-|TRBJ2-1|TRBD2|TRBV7-9
TGTGCCAGCAGCTTAGGGGGGACTAGCGCCTACAATGAGCAGTTCTTC
CASSLGGTSAYNEQFF
>once|TRBJ1-1|TRBD1|TRBV10-3
TGTGCCATCAGTGAAAGGGGGCTGAACACTGAAGCTTTCTTT
CAISERGLNTEAFF
>few|TRBJ2-1|-|TRBV11-2
TGTGCCAGCAGCCCGGGGGCGAGGGGGCTTCACGTGCAGTTCTTC
CASSPGARGLHVQFF
>once|TRBJ1-1|-|TRBV20-1
TGCAGTGCTAGTCGTCAGGGCATGAACACTGAAGCTTTCTTT
CSASRQGMNTEAFF
>-|TRBJ2-1|-|TRBV7-9
TGTGCCAGCAGCTTATCCGGGTTTGGTGAGCAGTTCTTC
CASSLSGFGEQFF
>-|TRBJ2-6|TRBD2|TRBV7-9
TGTGCCAGCAGCTTAGTGTGGACTAGCGAATTCTCTGGGGCCAACGTCCTGACTTTC
CASSLVWTSEFSGANVLTF
>-|TRBJ1-3|-|TRBV11-2
TGTGCCAGCAGCTTATCCGGGACTGCCGGAAACACCATATATTTT
CASSLSGTAGNTIYF
>-|TRBJ1-2|TRBD1|TRBV5-6
TGTGCCAGCAGTCAGTTTGGGACAGGGGAATGGAGTTGGGGCTACACCTTC
CASSQFGTGEWSWGYTF
>-|TRBJ2-7|-|TRBV7-6
TGTGCCAGCAGCCCTAGGTACCTAGACGAGCAGTACTTC
CASSPRYLDEQYF
>-|TRBJ1-1|-|TRBV29-1
TGCAGCGTTAATATGGGAAGTCGAAGGGGAACTGAAGCTTTCTTT
CSVNMGSRRGTEAFF
>-|TRBJ1-4|TRBD1|TRBV18
TGTGCCAGCTCACCCTGGACAGGGGTTGATGAAAAACTGTTTTTT
CASSPWTGVDEKLFF
>-|TRBJ1-1|-|TRBV5-6
TGTGCCAGCAGCCAGGGACAACAAGCTTTCTTT
CASSQGQQAFF
>-|TRBJ2-7|-|TRBV30
TGTGCCTGGAGTGTAGGATGGGGGCGAGAGCAGTACTTC
CAWSVGWGREQYF
>-|TRBJ2-3|-|TRBV11-2
TGTGCCAGCAGCCGAATTGGGGGGAGCCGAGGCACAGATACGCAGTATTTT
CASSRIGGSRGTDTQYF
>-|TRBJ1-2|-|TRBV10-2
TGCGCCAGCAGCGACCAGGTGTATTATGGCTACACCTTC
CASSDQVYYGYTF
>once|TRBJ2-1|-|TRBV7-9
TGTGCCAGCAGCTTTTCAGGCGATGAGCAGTTCTTC
CASSFSGDEQFF
>few|TRBJ2-1|TRBD2|TRBV7-8
TGTGCCAGCAGCCTTCGGGACTTGGGACTAGCGGGCCCCCAGTTCTTC
CASSLRDLGLAGPQFF
>-|TRBJ2-3|-|TRBV3-1/TRBV3-2
TGTGCCAGCAGCCAGGGGGCGGGAGCAAGGGATACGCAGTATTTT
CASSQGAGARDTQYF
>-|TRBJ2-2|TRBD2|TRBV5-1
TGCGCCAGCAGCTTGGGTTCTGGCGGGAGGGCCACCGGGGAGCTGTTTTTT
CASSLGSGGRATGELFF
>-|TRBJ2-3|TRBD1|TRBV27
TGTGCCAGCAGTAAAAACAGGGGTAGTGGGACAGATACGCAGTATTTT
CASSKNRGSGTDTQYF
>-|TRBJ1-1|-|TRBV9
TGTGCCAGCAGCGTAGCCGTGGGGGGAGTCTACTCTGAAGCTTTCTTT
CASSVAVGGVYSEAFF
>-|TRBJ1-6|TRBD1|TRBV19
TGTGCCACCCGGGACAGCGGTTACAATTCACCCCTCCACTTT
CATRDSGYNSPLHF
>-|TRBJ1-4|TRBD1|TRBV7-9
TGTGCCAGCAGGGGACAGGGGATGGGAAAACTGTTTTTT
CASRGQGMGKLFF
>-|TRBJ2-3|-|TRBV7-2
TGTGCCAGCAGCGATGTAGCAGATACGCAGTATTTT
CASSDVADTQYF
>-|TRBJ2-1|-|TRBV15
TGTGCCACCAGCAGAGATAGTGCGGGGAAAAGGAATGAGCAGTTCTTC
CATSRDSAGKRNEQFF
>-|TRBJ1-1|-|TRBV25-1
TGTGCCAGCAGTGAGGCAGGGTCGCGAACTGAAGCTTTCTTT
CASSEAGSRTEAFF
>few|TRBJ2-7|TRBD1|TRBV27
TGTGCCAGCAGTAAACAGGGGGCATCGGGCGAGCAGTACTTC
CASSKQGASGEQYF
>-|TRBJ2-7|TRBD2|TRBV14
TGTGCCAGCAGCCAGGGTAGCGGGAGCTCCTACGAGCAGTACTTC
CASSQGSGSSYEQYF